This T cell receptor (beta chain) comes out of a study of Graves' ophthalmopathy and Graves' hyperthyroidism. Overall study findings and caveats: Prediction of ophthalmopathy progression reached about 70% sensitivity and approximately 73% specificity.

The CDR3 spans 15 residues. CDR1 and CDR2 from the germline V gene are SGHDT and YYEEEE. For repertoire sequencing, the TCR beta CDR3 regions were amplified from RNA transcripts. An opening RT-PCR round employed HTBI primers and preceded a second-round multiplex PCR. TCRdb reanalysed the multiplex PCR reads using MiXCR and keeps one entry per CDR3 protein. The repertoire holds approximately 380,000 distinct CDR3 sequences, with more than 20% as singletons. With respect to this clonotype: Its antigen is not known. A clone one base away is much larger, so this may be a read error.

The V and J genes are TRBV5-6 and TRBJ2-2; D gene ambiguous. The origin of this receptor is a woman aged 18 to 35 with stable Graves' hyperthyroidism. What was sequenced was peripheral blood. Written as DNA, the CDR3 is TGTGCCAGCTGCTTGGCGACGATAAACACCGGGGAGCTGTTTTTT. Protein: CASCLATINTGELFF. Using reference TRBV5-6 and TRBJ2-2 for the parts outside the CDR3, the full variable domain is DAGVTQSPTHLIKTRGQQVTLRCSPKSGHDTVSWYQQALGQGPQFIFQYYEEEERQRGNFPDRFSGHQFPNYSSELNVNALLLGDSALYLCASCLATINTGELFFGEGSRLTVL.